The 26 T cell receptor beta chains below come from one sample, sequenced in a study of blood T cell repertoires in COVID-19. Method: immunoSEQ multiplex PCR; TCRdb's copy keeps in-frame clones and lacks some. The top ten clones hold over 1% of a sample with some 300,000 clones, around 87% of them seen once. The source material was peripheral blood. These receptors were collected from a man between 65 and 85 years old with acute or convalescent COVID-19.

The V call is TRBV4-2, the J call TRBJ2-1; 7 nucleotides align to TRBD2. The CDR3 loop spans 16 amino acids. Trimming at V came to 5 bases and at J to 0 bases, leaving 7 bases not matched to a gene. Germline lookup yields CDR1 LGHNA and CDR2 YNFKEQ. CDR3 loop: CASSTEWGGSYNEQFF. The CDR3 DNA reads as TGTGCCAGCAGCACGGAATGGGGGGGCTCCTACAATGAGCAGTTCTTC.

The V gene is TRBV28, the J gene TRBJ1-1; the match to TRBD1 covers 8 bases. CDR1 is MDHEN and CDR2 is SYDVKM in the germline V gene. Trimming took 6 bases from V and 1 from J; bases not matched to a gene: 4. The CDR3 spans 14 residues. Written as DNA, the CDR3 is TGTGCCAGCAGGTCAGGACAGGGGAACACTGAAGCTTTCTTT. As protein: CASRSGQGNTEAFF.

This chain uses TRBV7-2 with TRBJ2-2; 9 nucleotides agree with TRBD1. The junction had 10 bases not matched to a gene; V was cut back by 7 bases and J by 4 bases. Germline V CDR1 and CDR2: SGHTA, FQGNSA. This CDR3 has 16 amino acids. The CDR3 is CASIPRGQGGTGELFF. The CDR3 nucleotides read TGTGCCAGCATCCCACGGGGACAGGGCGGCACCGGGGAGCTGTTTTTT.

V and J are TRBV4-3 and TRBJ2-3, with 13 bases lining up with TRBD2. Trimming took 0 bases from V and 3 from J; bases not matched to a gene: 3. CDR1 and CDR2 (germline): LGHNA, YSLEER. This CDR3 contains 17 residues. This CDR3 reads CASSQEGLAGQTDTQYF. The CDR3 coding sequence is TGCGCCAGCAGCCAAGAGGGACTAGCGGGGCAAACAGATACGCAGTATTTT.

The chain combines TRBV19 with TRBJ1-5; D might be TRBD1 (6 bases). This CDR3 contains 15 residues. Germline V gene sequence: CDR1 LNHDA, CDR2 SQIVND (reference sequence). V gave up 0 bases and J gave up 9 bases, with 15 bases separating them. The CDR3 DNA is TGTGCCAGTAGTATAGAGGCAGCCGCACAGGGGCCCCAGCATTTT. The encoded protein is CASSIEAAAQGPQHF. The full variable domain, rest sourced from reference TRBV19 and TRBJ1-5, is DGGITQSPKYLFRKEGQNVTLSCEQNLNHDAMYWYRQDPGQGLRLIYYSQIVNDFQKGDIAEGYSVSREKKESFPLTVTSAQKNPTAFYLCASSIEAAAQGPQHFGDGTRLSIL.

The V gene is TRBV7-2, the J gene TRBJ2-5; D not certain. The CDR3 is made up of 15 amino acids. Germline CDR1 SGHTA, CDR2 FQGNSA. V shed 1 base and J shed 0 bases, with 9 bases lying between them. The DNA of the CDR3 is TGTGCCAGCAGCTTAGTGGTCAGCGACCAAGAGACCCAGTACTTC. This gives the protein CASSLVVSDQETQYF.

This chain links TRBV27 with TRBJ1-1; D is uncertain. The CDR3 is 10 residues long. The germline V gene encodes CDR1 MNHEY and CDR2 SMNVEV (reference sequence). The V gene lost 6 bases and the J gene lost 5 bases, with 4 bases spanning the gap. The CDR3 here is CASRRTEAFF. The DNA of the CDR3 is TGTGCCAGCAGGCGGACTGAAGCTTTCTTT.

The chain uses TRBV7-7 and TRBJ2-5; D possibly corresponds to TRBD2 (5 bases). The germline V gene has CDR1 SSHAT and CDR2 FNYEAQ (reference sequence). Trimming took off 5 bases at V and 5 bases at J, with 18 bases between the two ends. This CDR3 has 15 amino acids. The CDR3 is CASSPARGAEETQYF. The CDR3 DNA reads TGTGCCAGCAGCCCCGCCCGGGGTGCTGAGGAGACCCAGTACTTC.

This clone was observed a single time. The V and J genes are TRBV27 and TRBJ1-2; maybe TRBD1 (5 bases). This CDR3 is built from 16 residues. CDR1 is MNHEY and CDR2 is SMNVEV in the germline V gene (reference sequence). Trimming cost V 2 bases and J 4 bases, with 17 bases left between them. This CDR3 reads CASSLRWGTLSYGYTF. The DNA for the CDR3 is TGTGCCAGCAGTTTACGTTGGGGGACTCTTAGCTATGGCTACACCTTC.

This chain uses TRBV4-2 with TRBJ2-1, with D possibly matching TRBD1 (6 bases). The CDR3 runs 13 residues. Trimming pared 3 bases from V and 11 bases from J, leaving 14 bases between. Looked up from germline, CDR1 is LGHNA and CDR2 is YNFKEQ. The CDR3 loop reads CASSHITGTQQFF. CDR3 bases: TGTGCCAGCAGCCACATCACAGGGACCCAGCAGTTCTTC.

This rearrangement joins TRBV19 to TRBJ2-3; 8 bases are a match to TRBD2. Germline CDR1 and CDR2: LNHDA and SQIVND (reference sequence). V dropped 4 bases and J dropped 10; count of bases not matched to a gene: 16. CDR3 length: 16 residues. In DNA, the CDR3 is TGTGCCAGTAGTAACAGCGGGAGTGCTGGGGGTGAGGCGCAGTATTTT. Amino acids: CASSNSGSAGGEAQYF. Filled out from reference TRBV19 and TRBJ2-3, the complete variable domain reads DGGITQSPKYLFRKEGQNVTLSCEQNLNHDAMYWYRQDPGQGLRLIYYSQIVNDFQKGDIAEGYSVSREKKESFPLTVTSAQKNPTAFYLCASSNSGSAGGEAQYFGPGTRLTVL.

Worth noting for this clone: The same CDR3 can be traced to other DNA sequences in this sample. This rearrangement joins TRBV18 to TRBJ1-4; tentatively, D is TRBD1 (6 bases). V was pared by 3 bases and J by 3 bases, with 14 bases between. The CDR3 extends over 16 amino acids. Germline lookup yields CDR1 KGHSH and CDR2 LQKENI. This CDR3 reads CASSPRSTGSNEKLFF. The CDR3 DNA is TGTGCCAGCTCACCTCGTAGTACAGGGTCTAATGAAAAACTGTTTTTT.

The V call is TRBV28, the J call TRBJ1-1, with a possible D match to TRBD1 (6 bases). V was trimmed by 5 bases and J by 3 bases, leaving 16 bases between them. The CDR3 contains 15 residues. The germline V gene encodes CDR1 MDHEN and CDR2 SYDVKM. CDR3 loop: CASSPSRGWDTEAFF. The CDR3 nucleotides read TGTGCCAGCAGTCCGTCCAGGGGTTGGGACACTGAAGCTTTCTTT.

This clone was recorded only once. In DNA, the CDR3 is TGCGCCAGCAGCTTGGGAGCTAGCGTCCAAGAGACCCAGTACTTC. Encoded protein: CASSLGASVQETQYF. V and J are TRBV5-1 and TRBJ2-5; D perhaps matches TRBD2 (6 bases). The germline V gene encodes CDR1 SGHRS and CDR2 YFSETQ. This CDR3 comprises 15 residues. Trimming cost V 0 bases and J 1 base, with 10 bases left between them.

The chain couples TRBV28 to TRBJ1-4, with 9 bases aligning to TRBD1. The CDR3 sequence is 16 residues long. V trimming: 5 bases; J trimming: 7 bases; junction bases outside the gene matches: 11. Germline V gives CDR1 MDHEN, CDR2 SYDVKM. CDR3 residues: CASSIPGTGYSEKLFF. The CDR3, as DNA: TGTGCCAGCAGTATACCCGGGACAGGGTATAGTGAAAAACTGTTTTTT.

The chain employs TRBV18 and TRBJ1-6, with 7 bases identical to TRBD1. Germline trimming cut 6 bases from V and 6 bases from J; bases unmatched to any gene: 8. The CDR3 covers 15 residues. CDR1 KGHSH and CDR2 LQKENI come from the germline V gene. CDR3 residues: CASSQGGLGNSPLHF. The CDR3 region has the DNA TGTGCCAGCTCTCAGGGGGGTCTGGGTAATTCACCCCTCCACTTT.

The chain employs TRBV7-2 and TRBJ2-1; 7 positions match TRBD2. Germline V CDR1 and CDR2: SGHTA, FQGNSA. Trimming removed 5 bases from V and 5 bases from J; junction bases left unmatched: 6. The length of the CDR3 is 14 residues. CDR3 protein: CASSRFLADNEQFF. Written as DNA, the CDR3 is TGTGCCAGCAGCAGATTCCTAGCGGACAATGAGCAGTTCTTC. The full variable domain, rest sourced from reference TRBV7-2 and TRBJ2-1, is GAGVSQSPSNKVTEKGKDVELRCDPISGHTALYWYRQSLGQGLEFLIYFQGNSAPDKSGLPSDRFSAERTGGSVSTLTIQRTQQEDSAVYLCASSRFLADNEQFFGPGTRLTVL.

This sequence joins TRBV2 and TRBJ1-2; D is ambiguous. Trimming pared 6 bases from V and 5 bases from J, leaving 16 bases between. The CDR3 contains 14 residues. Germline-derived CDR1 and CDR2 are SNHLY and FYNNEI. CDR3 sequence: CASSLLEGGYGYTF. CDR3 DNA sequence: TGTGCCAGCAGCCTACTCGAGGGTGGTTATGGCTACACCTTC. Looking up the rest from reference TRBV2 and TRBJ1-2 gives the full variable domain: EPEVTQTPSHQVTQMGQEVILRCVPISNHLYFYWYRQILGQKVEFLVSFYNNEISEKSEIFDDQFSVERPDGSNFTLKIRSTKLEDSAMYFCASSLLEGGYGYTFGSGTRLTVV.

This chain joins TRBV18 and TRBJ1-5; D is possibly TRBD1 (5 bases). The germline V gene encodes CDR1 KGHSH and CDR2 LQKENI. CDR3 length equals 17 residues. Trimming removed 1 base at V and 1 base at J, with 14 bases between. The CDR3 sequence: CASSPQGLIGSNQPQHF. The DNA of the CDR3 is TGTGCCAGCTCACCACAGGGACTAATAGGAAGCAATCAGCCCCAGCATTTT.

This clone came up a few times. The chain has TRBV28 and TRBJ1-2; TRBD1 matches at 7 bases. Germline V CDR1 and CDR2: MDHEN, SYDVKM. J gave up 3 bases and V 6 bases, and 7 bases lay outside the gene matches. This CDR3 has 14 amino acids. CDR3 region: CASRSPGTDYGYTF. CDR3 sequence (DNA): TGTGCCAGCAGGTCCCCCGGGACAGACTATGGCTACACCTTC.

This clone showed up just a few times. The CDR3 loop is CASSHSYTEAFF. CDR3 sequence (DNA): TGTGCCAGCAGCCACTCGTACACTGAAGCTTTCTTT. The chain is built from TRBV14 and TRBJ1-1, with D hard to call. Between the trimmed V and J ends, which lost 3 bases and 3 bases, there was a span of 5 bases. The CDR3 contains 12 residues. Germline lookup yields CDR1 SGHDN and CDR2 FVKESK.

The rearrangement links TRBV30 to TRBJ2-3; TRBD1 matches at 10 bases. The length of the CDR3 is 15 residues. Trimming cost V 2 bases and J 0 bases; bases outside gene matches: 2. Germline CDR1 is GTSNPN and CDR2 is SVGIG (reference sequence). In nucleotides, the CDR3 is TGTGCCTGGAGTTCGACAGGGGGCAGCACAGATACGCAGTATTTT. Its translation: CAWSSTGGSTDTQYF.

The chain joins TRBV4-3 to TRBJ2-2; perhaps TRBD2 as D (6 bases). The germline V gene has CDR1 LGHNA and CDR2 YSLEER. The germline V and J ends were trimmed by 2 bases and 4 bases, with 14 bases remaining between them. The CDR3 totals 16 residues. This CDR3 is CASSQSYGSVTGELFF. The DNA for the CDR3 is TGCGCCAGCAGCCAATCGTACGGGAGCGTCACCGGGGAGCTGTTTTTT.

The chain couples TRBV19 to TRBJ1-4; D gene uncertain. The CDR3 spans 15 residues. The germline CDR1 and CDR2 sequences are LNHDA and SQIVND (reference sequence). The V gene lost 6 bases and the J gene lost 0 bases, with 11 bases spanning the gap. The CDR3 sequence: CASSPGGTTNEKLFF. The CDR3 DNA is TGTGCCAGTAGCCCAGGAGGGACAACTAATGAAAAACTGTTTTTT.

The chain employs TRBV6-6 and TRBJ1-2; 9 bases map to TRBD1. The length of the CDR3 is 10 residues. Germline V gives CDR1 MNHNY, CDR2 SVGAGI (reference sequence). CDR3 loop: CATTGGGYTF. The CDR3 region has the DNA TGTGCGACCACAGGGGGCGGCTACACCTTC.

The genes are TRBV11-2 and TRBJ1-6; the D gene is possibly TRBD1 (6 bases). CDR3 size: 14 residues. Germline V gene data show CDR1 as SGHAT and CDR2 as FQNNGV. V shed 5 bases and J shed 7 bases, with 12 bases lying between them. The CDR3 bases are TGTGCCAGCAGCCCAGGGGTAGCAAATTCACCCCTCCACTTT. Translation: CASSPGVANSPLHF.